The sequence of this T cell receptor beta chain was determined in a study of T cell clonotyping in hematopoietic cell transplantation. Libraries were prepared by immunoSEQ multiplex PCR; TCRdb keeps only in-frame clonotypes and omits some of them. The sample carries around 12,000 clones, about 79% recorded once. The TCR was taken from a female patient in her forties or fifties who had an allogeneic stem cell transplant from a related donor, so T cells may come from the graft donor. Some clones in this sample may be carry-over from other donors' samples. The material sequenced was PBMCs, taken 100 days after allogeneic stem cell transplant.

The CDR3 protein is CASSQDAAGTSTDTQYF. The CDR3 DNA reads TGTGCCAGCAGCCAAGATGCGGCGGGGACAAGCACAGATACGCAGTATTTT. The V gene is TRBV14, the J gene TRBJ2-3; TRBD1 or TRBD2 may be the D gene (6 bases each). V was clipped by 0 bases and J by 0 bases, with 13 bases between them. There are 17 residues in the CDR3. Germline V lookup: CDR1 SGHDN, CDR2 FVKESK.